The 25 T cell receptor beta chains given below trace back to one sample, sequenced in a study of regulatory T cells in long-lasting Graves disease. Investigators prepared the TCR beta libraries by applying iRepertoire HTBI primers and Arm-PCR of CDR3 regions. TCRdb re-analysed the multiplex PCR reads in MiXCR, keeping a single row per CDR3 protein. This repertoire shows about 420,000 distinct CDR3 sequences, 23% found once; its top ten account for around 24%. Time point indicated: persistent/refractory GD, antithyroid drugs over 5 years with positive TRAb. Extracted PBMC RNA gave rise to the TCR library. The sample here was peripheral blood mononuclear cells (PBMCs), taken when the disease was refractory, from a patient treated with antithyroid drugs. Source of these receptors: a female donor with Graves disease.

This clonotype was counted between two and nine times. The rearrangement links TRBV29-1 to TRBJ2-7, with 8 bases that match TRBD1. V lost 7 bases, J lost 7 bases, and 12 bases stayed unmatched. CDR3 length: 13 amino acids. Looked up from germline, CDR1 is SQVTM and CDR2 is ANQGSEA. CDR3 sequence: CSGRTGILEEQYF. CDR3 in DNA: TGCAGCGGGCGGACAGGGATACTGGAGGAGCAGTACTTC.

This clonotype was detected ten times or more. J is TRBJ1-5 and V is TRBV12-3 or TRBV12-4; 10 bases line up with TRBD1. There are 16 residues in the CDR3. Unmatched junction bases numbered 7, after V lost 6 bases and J lost 2 bases. The CDR3 loop reads CASRPGDRGRNQPQHF. The CDR3 DNA follows: TGTGCCAGCAGACCCGGGGACAGGGGACGCAATCAGCCCCAGCATTTT.

This clonotype turned up a few times. V gene TRBV29-1 combines with J gene TRBJ2-7; D gene uncertain. This CDR3 is built from 14 residues. The V gene's germline CDR1 is SQVTM and CDR2 ANQGSEA. V was pared by 5 bases and J by 1 base, with 15 bases between. CDR3 protein: CSVLPSTVSYEQYF. In DNA form, the CDR3 reads TGCAGCGTTCTTCCATCGACGGTTTCCTACGAGCAGTACTTC.

This clonotype was seen a handful of times. The chain joins TRBV5-1 to TRBJ2-5, with 10 bases aligning to TRBD1. The V segment lost 7 bases and the J segment 2 bases; nucleotides outside the gene matches: 14. Germline lookup yields CDR1 SGHRS and CDR2 YFSETQ. This CDR3 comprises 17 residues. The CDR3 reads CASLIHPGTGVQETQYF. The CDR3 DNA follows: TGCGCCAGCCTAATCCATCCCGGGACAGGGGTTCAAGAGACCCAGTACTTC.

In this sample, this clonotype turned up many times. The genes are TRBV7-3 and TRBJ2-5, with TRBD2 identical over 8 bases. The CDR3 runs to 16 residues. From germline, CDR1 is SGHTA and CDR2 FQGTGA. The ends lost 1 base at V and 3 bases at J; junction bases unmatched: 7. The CDR3 here is CASSLMGTGGKETQYF. CDR3 DNA: TGTGCCAGCAGCTTAATGGGAACGGGAGGGAAAGAGACCCAGTACTTC.

The genes are TRBV18 and TRBJ1-5, with D perhaps matching TRBD1 (6 bases). The germline V gene encodes CDR1 KGHSH and CDR2 LQKENI. This CDR3 comprises 14 residues. Trimming left V 6 bases short and J 5 bases short, with 14 bases between. The CDR3 reads CASSNGQTHQPQHF. The CDR3 bases are TGTGCCAGCTCCAACGGACAGACCCATCAGCCCCAGCATTTT.

This chain connects TRBV5-5 to TRBJ1-1; TRBD1 agrees at 8 bases. The CDR3 runs to 17 residues. V lost 4 bases, J lost 6 bases, and 17 bases stayed unmatched. Germline loops: CDR1 SGHKS, CDR2 YYEKEE (reference sequence). The CDR3 sequence is CASSAWRQGAFAAEAFF. In DNA form, the CDR3 reads TGTGCCAGCAGCGCATGGCGGCAGGGGGCGTTCGCTGCTGAAGCTTTCTTT.

CDR3: CASSYSSGAAHSGANVLTF. For the CDR3, the DNA is TGTGCCAGCAGTTACTCTAGCGGGGCGGCTCACTCTGGGGCCAACGTCCTGACTTTC. The V call is TRBV6-5, the J call TRBJ2-6, with TRBD2 matching over 8 bases. After removal of 0 bases from V and 0 bases from J, the junction contained 7 bases not matched to a gene. The CDR3 is 19 residues long. Germline V gene lookup returns CDR1 MNHEY and CDR2 SVGAGI.

This clonotype was counted at least ten times. The chain has TRBV28 and TRBJ1-5; D is unclear. Trimming took off 4 bases at V and 0 bases at J, with 4 bases between the two ends. The germline CDR1 and CDR2 sequences are MDHEN and SYDVKM. The length of the CDR3 is 13 residues. The CDR3 DNA sequence: TGTGCCAGCAGTTCCTATAGCAATCAGCCCCAGCATTTT. Its translation: CASSSYSNQPQHF.

In its sample, this clonotype was seen a few times. The genes are TRBV20-1 and TRBJ2-5; D tentatively reads TRBD1 or TRBD2 (5 bases each). Germline V gene lookup returns CDR1 DFQATT and CDR2 SNEGSKA (reference sequence). The ends were cut back, 2 bases at V and 2 bases at J, with 12 bases in the middle. The CDR3 spans 14 residues. CDR3 protein: CSARIGGQQETQYF. For the CDR3, the DNA is TGCAGTGCTAGAATCGGAGGACAACAAGAGACCCAGTACTTC.

This clonotype was counted many times. The rearrangement uses TRBV11-2 and TRBJ1-4; the D gene is possibly TRBD1 (5 bases). Germline-derived CDR1 and CDR2 are SGHAT and FQNNGV. CDR3 length equals 15 residues. Trimming took off 5 bases at V and 5 bases at J, with 15 bases between the two ends. CDR3 in DNA: TGTGCCAGCAGCCTCGGGGCCAGGGCGAATGAAAAACTGTTTTTT. Translating it yields CASSLGARANEKLFF.

V usage is TRBV6-1 and J usage is TRBJ1-5, with 8 bases that match TRBD1. The germline V gene has CDR1 MNHNS and CDR2 SASEGT. This CDR3 has 16 residues. With 6 bases clipped from V and 2 bases from J, the junction kept 9 bases outside the gene matches. CDR3 loop: CASREPTGVGNQPQHF. CDR3 DNA sequence: TGTGCCAGCAGGGAACCGACAGGGGTGGGCAATCAGCCCCAGCATTTT.

The chain joins TRBV14 to TRBJ2-3, with 8 bases fitting TRBD2. This CDR3 comprises 16 residues. The V segment lost 3 bases and the J segment 3 bases; nucleotides outside the gene matches: 8. Germline loops: CDR1 SGHDN, CDR2 FVKESK. In DNA, the CDR3 is TGTGCCAGCAGCCATGGCCTAGCGGGTATTACAGATACGCAGTATTTT. Translating gives CASSHGLAGITDTQYF.

This clonotype showed up just a few times. The chain carries TRBV20-1 and TRBJ2-7, with a weak D call TRBD2 (5 bases). The germline CDR1 and CDR2 sequences are DFQATT and SNEGSKA (reference sequence). The CDR3 is 14 residues long. With 1 base removed from V and 2 bases from J, the gap between germline ends came to 12 bases. The DNA of the CDR3 is TGCAGTGCTAGAGTGGGTGGGAGAACCTACGAGCAGTACTTC. Translation: CSARVGGRTYEQYF.

The chain joins TRBV6-1 to TRBJ2-6, with D perhaps being TRBD1 or TRBD2 (5 bases each). This CDR3 spans 15 amino acids. Germline V lookup: CDR1 MNHNS, CDR2 SASEGT. V gave up 6 bases and J gave up 2 bases, with 11 bases separating them. The CDR3 reads CASRPGQAGANVLTF. CDR3 in DNA: TGTGCCAGCAGACCGGGGCAAGCTGGGGCCAACGTCCTGACTTTC.

In this sample, this clonotype turned up many times. The genes are TRBV28 and TRBJ1-6, with 7 positions matching TRBD1. The trim removed 3 bases at V and 4 bases at J, leaving 3 bases unmatched. Per germline, CDR1 MDHEN and CDR2 SYDVKM. CDR3 length equals 15 residues. The CDR3 nucleotides are TGTGCCAGCAGTTTTTCGGGACAGTATAATTCACCCCTCCACTTT. It encodes CASSFSGQYNSPLHF.

This rearrangement joins TRBV19 to TRBJ1-5; tentative D call: TRBD1 (6 bases). Looked up from germline, CDR1 is LNHDA and CDR2 is SQIVND (reference sequence). The V end lost 5 bases, the J end lost 1 base, and 12 bases lay between the germline ends. The CDR3 is 15 amino acids. The CDR3 protein is CASSGGHRSNQPQHF. The CDR3 DNA sequence: TGTGCCAGTAGTGGGGGGCATCGGAGCAATCAGCCCCAGCATTTT.

The chain couples TRBV10-3 to TRBJ1-1, with D perhaps TRBD1 (5 bases). CDR3 length: 15 amino acids. Trimming took 0 bases from V and 1 from J, leaving 9 bases between them. Germline loops: CDR1 ENHRY, CDR2 SYGVKD. In DNA, the CDR3 is TGTGCCATCAGTGAGTCGGCCAGGGCGAACACTGAAGCTTTCTTT. This encodes CAISESARANTEAFF.

This clonotype showed up many times. V gene TRBV24-1 combines with J gene TRBJ1-2; 7 nucleotides line up with TRBD1. This CDR3 region has 14 residues. V was clipped by 4 bases and J by 1 base; unmatched bases: 2. CDR1 is KGHDR and CDR2 is SFDVKD in the germline V gene. CDR3 coding DNA: TGTGCCACCAGTGACGGACAGGTTAACTATGGCTACACCTTC. It codes for CATSDGQVNYGYTF.

V is TRBV19 and J is TRBJ2-7; 9 bases are a match to TRBD2. J gave up 5 bases and V 3 bases, and 5 bases lay outside the gene matches. The CDR3 spans 14 residues. The germline V gene encodes CDR1 LNHDA and CDR2 SQIVND (reference sequence). The CDR3 DNA reads TGTGCCAGTAGTATGAGCGGGAGGAAACACGAGCAGTACTTC. This codes for CASSMSGRKHEQYF.

There are many counts of this clonotype. V and J are TRBV2 and TRBJ2-4; D is unresolved. Germline values: CDR1 SNHLY, CDR2 FYNNEI. The CDR3 runs to 14 residues. V was pared by 7 bases and J by 1 base, with 11 bases between. The CDR3: CASNRGSAKNIQYF. DNA of the CDR3: TGTGCCAGCAACCGAGGTTCTGCCAAAAACATTCAGTACTTC.

This clonotype appeared a few times. J is TRBJ1-1 and V is TRBV29-1; a weak D match, TRBD1 (6 bases). Trimming removed 6 bases at V and 8 bases at J, with 10 bases between. This CDR3 comprises 10 residues. CDR1 is SQVTM and CDR2 is ANQGSEA in the germline V gene. CDR3 bases: TGCAGCGTCGGACAGAAAGAAGCTTTCTTT. This translates into CSVGQKEAFF. Based on the CDR3 plus reference TRBV29-1 and TRBJ1-1, the full variable domain is SAVISQKPSRDICQRGTSLTIQCQVDSQVTMMFWYRQQPGQSLTLIATANQGSEATYESGFVIDKFPISRPNLTFSTLTVSNMSPEDSSIYLCSVGQKEAFFGQGTRLTVV.

The rearrangement uses TRBV6-1 and TRBJ1-1; D might be TRBD1 (5 bases). V was cut by 8 bases and J by 0 bases, with 16 bases left in between. The CDR3 length is 15 residues. From germline, CDR1 is MNHNS and CDR2 SASEGT. The CDR3 region is CASCPVTGLNTEAFF. The DNA for the CDR3 is TGTGCCAGCTGTCCGGTGACGGGACTGAACACTGAAGCTTTCTTT.

This clonotype appeared many times. The chain uses TRBV12-3 or TRBV12-4 and TRBJ2-2; D may correspond to TRBD1 or TRBD2 (5 bases each). Trimming took 5 bases from V and 3 from J, leaving 10 bases between them. CDR3 size: 14 residues. DNA for the CDR3: TGTGCCAGCAGTCGGGGCACATACACCGGGGAGCTGTTTTTT. It is translated as CASSRGTYTGELFF.

This chain joins TRBV19 and TRBJ2-2; D gene uncertain. V lost 3 bases and J 3 bases, leaving 5 bases between the germline ends. This CDR3 has 13 amino acids. Germline lookup yields CDR1 LNHDA and CDR2 SQIVND (reference sequence). CDR3 region: CASSIPHTGELFF. CDR3 bases: TGTGCCAGTAGTATCCCCCACACCGGGGAGCTGTTTTTT.